This TCR beta chain was captured in a study of T cell responses to AZD1222 COVID-19 vaccine. General study points: The donors showed a predominance of white British ancestry and of females, with possible underestimation of clonal diversity. Just a handful of people given AZD1222 tested seropositive at baseline. CD4 TCRs covered the whole spike, strongest at regions 160-218 and 743-854. After the peak T cell response, and only then, were repertoires sampled.

Some clones are missing from TCRdb's copy, which holds only in-frame ones; the method was immunoSEQ multiplex PCR. The table shows over 150,000 clones, with 85% to 90% occurring only once. Details on this clone: The antigen remains undetermined.

This clonotype originated in an adult in good health. Sample: peripheral blood, taken on day 0 of AZD1222 vaccination.

CDR3 bases: TGCAGCGTTGACGAGACAGGGGTTCGTTGGGACTATGGCTACACCTTC. The encoded protein is CSVDETGVRWDYGYTF. The rearrangement joins TRBV29-1 to TRBJ1-2; 8 bases are shared with TRBD1. The CDR3 runs 16 residues. J was trimmed by 3 bases and V by 3 bases; bases with no gene match: 12. Germline values: CDR1 SQVTM, CDR2 ANQGSEA. Together with reference TRBV29-1 and TRBJ1-2, the CDR3 gives the full variable domain: SAVISQKPSRDICQRGTSLTIQCQVDSQVTMMFWYRQQPGQSLTLIATANQGSEATYESGFVIDKFPISRPNLTFSTLTVSNMSPEDSSIYLCSVDETGVRWDYGYTFGSGTRLTVV.